The sequence of this TCR beta chain was determined in a study of cytomegalovirus exposure and HLA in healthy donors. Study details: Genetic ancestry analysis placed around 76% of the roughly 400 donors that were genotyped in the Caucasian-associated cluster.

Trimming shortened V by 3 bases and J by 3 bases, and 17 bases separated the two germline ends. CDR1 MNHNS and CDR2 SASEGT come from the germline V gene. The CDR3 covers 16 residues. In regard to this clone: Its cognate antigen is unknown.

Study observations and caveats: A few chains tied to CMV proved CMV antigen-specific in vitro.

Amplification used 60 Vbeta primers and 13 Jbeta primers. Data came from immunoSEQ multiplex PCR; TCRdb stores just in-frame clones and leaves some out. The sample consists of 90,000 to 120,000 clones, about three quarters of them appearing once. Sequenced input: PBMCs. This chain links TRBV6-1 with TRBJ1-2, with D unclear. This receptor was taken from a man aged 25-45 years in good health and CMV-seronegative. CDR3 in DNA: TGTGCCAGCAGTGACCAGCTCCGGATGGAGGACTATGGCTACACCTTC. Translating gives CASSDQLRMEDYGYTF.